Following are 21 T cell receptor beta chains from one sample sequenced in a study of neoadjuvant anti-PD-1 for oral cavity cancer. Time point specified: after neoadjuvant nivolumab, at surgical resection. Sequencing used immunoSEQ multiplex PCR; TCRdb keeps in-frame clones, though not all of them. The sample consists of approximately 14,000 clones, 60% to 75% of them appearing once. Sequenced material: PBMCs, taken after nivolumab (anti-PD-1) treatment. Source of these receptors: a person aged 40 to 85 with oral cavity squamous cell carcinoma.

This clone was seen a single time. The rearrangement links TRBV30 to TRBJ2-7; 7 bases are shared with TRBD1. The CDR3 length is 15 residues. Germline CDR1 GTSNPN, CDR2 SVGIG (reference sequence). Trimming took 1 base from V and 0 from J; bases not matched to a gene: 6. CDR3 amino acids: CAWSAGTASSYEQYF. CDR3 sequence (DNA): TGTGCCTGGAGTGCCGGGACAGCCAGCTCCTACGAGCAGTACTTC.

This clone turned up a few times. The rearrangement joins TRBV9 to TRBJ2-7; D not resolved. This CDR3 contains 13 residues. Germline V lookup: CDR1 SGDLS, CDR2 YYNGEE. The germline V and J ends were trimmed by 0 bases and 4 bases, with 8 bases remaining between them. The CDR3 nucleotides are TGTGCCAGCAGCGTAGATCCTGGATACGAGCAGTACTTC. This translates into CASSVDPGYEQYF. The variable domain in full, with the rest retrieved from reference TRBV9 and TRBJ2-7, is DSGVTQTPKHLITATGQRVTLRCSPRSGDLSVYWYQQSLDQGLQFLIQYYNGEERAKGNILERFSAQQFPDLHSELNLSSLELGDSALYFCASSVDPGYEQYFGPGTRLTVT.

This chain uses TRBV18 with TRBJ1-5; 9 nucleotides line up with TRBD1. This CDR3 region has 14 residues. V shed 3 bases and J 4 bases; nucleotides not matched to a gene: 1. CDR1 is KGHSH, CDR2 LQKENI, per germline. CDR3 sequence: CASSPTGGNQPQHF. The CDR3 DNA reads as TGTGCCAGCTCACCGACAGGGGGGAATCAGCCCCAGCATTTT. The entire variable domain, with the rest obtained from reference TRBV18 and TRBJ1-5, is as follows: NAGVMQNPRHLVRRRGQEARLRCSPMKGHSHVYWYRQLPEEGLKFMVYLQKENIIDESGMPKERFSAEFPKEGPSILRIQQVVRGDSAAYFCASSPTGGNQPQHFGDGTRLSIL.

The gene calls are TRBV7-3 and TRBJ2-2; a possible D gene is TRBD2 (5 bases). Trimming shortened V by 1 base and J by 7 bases, and 7 bases separated the two germline ends. The germline CDR1 and CDR2 sequences are SGHTA and FQGTGA. The CDR3 length is 13 residues. Here the CDR3 DNA reads TGTGCCAGCAGCTTAATAGGGAGCGGGGAGCTGTTTTTT. It is translated as CASSLIGSGELFF.

V usage is TRBV2 and J usage is TRBJ2-3; D may be TRBD1 (6 bases). Germline-derived CDR1 and CDR2 are SNHLY and FYNNEI. This CDR3 has 14 residues. V was pared by 6 bases and J by 5 bases, with 15 bases between. The CDR3 reads CASRHRERRDTQYF. CDR3 sequence (DNA): TGTGCCAGCAGACACAGGGAGCGGAGAGATACGCAGTATTTT.

V is TRBV5-1 and J is TRBJ2-3; 12 bases agree with TRBD2. The ends lost 0 bases at V and 6 bases at J; junction bases unmatched: 8. The germline V gene encodes CDR1 SGHRS and CDR2 YFSETQ. The CDR3 totals 17 residues. The CDR3 here is CASSLGSGLAGTDTQYF. The DNA of the CDR3 is TGCGCCAGCAGCTTGGGTTCGGGACTAGCGGGTACCGATACGCAGTATTTT.

This sequence joins TRBV6-5 and TRBJ2-7, with D perhaps matching TRBD1 (5 bases). The V gene lost 0 bases and the J gene lost 2 bases, with 11 bases spanning the gap. The germline CDR1 and CDR2 sequences are MNHEY and SVGAGI. The CDR3 consists of 15 residues. The DNA of the CDR3 is TGTGCCAGCAGTTACTCTGCGCAGGGAACCTACGAGCAGTACTTC. It specifies CASSYSAQGTYEQYF.

The chain employs TRBV2 and TRBJ1-1, with D perhaps matching TRBD1 (5 bases). The CDR3 totals 13 residues. Trimming stripped 10 bases from V and 7 bases from J, with 19 bases between. Germline V gene lookup returns CDR1 SNHLY and CDR2 FYNNEI. CDR3 coding DNA: TGTGCCACGAAGCGGGGGACTGTGTATGAAGCTTTCTTT. Translating gives CATKRGTVYEAFF.

The gene calls are TRBV27 and TRBJ2-7; 9 bases line up with TRBD1. CDR3 size: 16 residues. With 2 bases clipped from V and 3 bases from J, the junction kept 8 bases outside the gene matches. The germline V gene encodes CDR1 MNHEY and CDR2 SMNVEV (reference sequence). The CDR3 nucleotides read TGTGCCAGCAGTTTAGGTGCCCGACAGGGGGGCTACGAGCAGTACTTC. As protein: CASSLGARQGGYEQYF.

The rearrangement uses TRBV7-2 and TRBJ2-5; D call uncertain. V gave up 2 bases and J gave up 4 bases, with 14 bases separating them. The CDR3 has 15 amino acids. Per germline, CDR1 SGHTA and CDR2 FQGNSA. The CDR3 DNA follows: TGTGCCAGCAGCTTACTGACACATGTAGGAGAGACCCAGTACTTC. Amino acids: CASSLLTHVGETQYF.

The gene calls are TRBV14 and TRBJ2-5; D not resolved. The ends were cut back, 1 base at V and 1 base at J, with 7 bases in the middle. Germline V gene lookup returns CDR1 SGHDN and CDR2 FVKESK. The CDR3 spans 14 residues. CDR3 in amino acids: CASSQGIGQETQYF. The CDR3 region has the DNA TGTGCCAGCAGCCAAGGGATAGGCCAAGAGACCCAGTACTTC.

V usage is TRBV29-1 and J usage is TRBJ1-1; the D gene is possibly TRBD1 (6 bases). Germline V gives CDR1 SQVTM, CDR2 ANQGSEA. The CDR3 is 13 amino acids. Trimming cost V 4 bases and J 1 base, with 10 bases left between them. The CDR3 spells CSVVLQGNTEAFF. The CDR3 region has the DNA TGCAGCGTTGTTCTACAGGGGAACACTGAAGCTTTCTTT.

In this sample, this clone turned up a few times. This chain uses TRBV9 with TRBJ2-1, with 10 bases fitting TRBD2. CDR1 and CDR2 (germline): SGDLS, YYNGEE. V gave up 4 bases and J gave up 7 bases; unmatched junction bases: 8. The CDR3 consists of 15 residues. Written as DNA, the CDR3 is TGTGCCAGCAGCTCGGGAGCGGGAGGGCAGAATGAGCAGTTCTTC. As protein: CASSSGAGGQNEQFF.

The CDR3 DNA sequence: TGTGCCAGCAGGTGGCAGGGGGAAACCCAGTACTTC. This translates into CASRWQGETQYF. J is TRBJ2-5 and V is TRBV2; 7 bases align to TRBD1. Germline loops: CDR1 SNHLY, CDR2 FYNNEI. Trimming at V came to 6 bases and at J to 8 bases, leaving 6 bases not matched to a gene. CDR3 size: 12 residues.

The V call is TRBV6-1, the J call TRBJ2-7, with TRBD1 matching over 12 bases. V trimming: 2 bases; J trimming: 6 bases; junction bases outside the gene matches: 2. Per the germline V gene, CDR1 is MNHNS and CDR2 is SASEGT. The CDR3 is 14 residues long. In DNA, the CDR3 is TGTGCCAGCAGTGAACTGGGACAGGGGGCCGAGCAGTACTTC. Translated, it gives CASSELGQGAEQYF.

The gene calls are TRBV2 and TRBJ2-5, with 10 bases matching TRBD2. The V segment lost 5 bases and the J segment 7 bases; nucleotides outside the gene matches: 10. Germline V gene lookup returns CDR1 SNHLY and CDR2 FYNNEI. The CDR3 has 15 amino acids. The CDR3 spells CASSRTAGGWVTQYF. CDR3 coding DNA: TGTGCCAGCAGTAGAACAGCGGGAGGGTGGGTGACCCAGTACTTC.

This chain's CDR3 is CASSSAGSGTGELFF. CDR3 coding DNA: TGTGCCAGCAGCTCCGCGGGGAGTGGCACCGGGGAGCTGTTTTTT. The chain links TRBV11-3 to TRBJ2-2; possible D gene TRBD2, 6 bases. The CDR3 length is 15 residues. Germline CDR1 and CDR2: SGHNT and YENEEA. V was clipped by 4 bases and J by 4 bases, with 13 bases between them.

This clone showed up just a few times. This chain joins TRBV19 and TRBJ2-1, with D hard to call. Germline V gene lookup returns CDR1 LNHDA and CDR2 SQIVND (reference sequence). The CDR3 length is 14 residues. Trimming removed 10 bases from V and 0 bases from J, with 13 bases in between. The CDR3 loop reads CATKRRSSYNEQFF. CDR3 bases: TGTGCCACTAAACGGCGGAGCTCCTACAATGAGCAGTTCTTC.

The gene calls are TRBV5-4 and TRBJ2-2; 10 positions agree with TRBD2. V was clipped by 10 bases and J by 6 bases; unmatched bases: 6. The length of the CDR3 is 13 residues. Germline loops: CDR1 SGHNT, CDR2 YYREEE (reference sequence). CDR3 DNA sequence: TGTGCCCAAGCGGGGGGGTCGGCCGGGGAGCTGTTTTTT. Its protein product is CAQAGGSAGELFF.

J is TRBJ2-1 and V is TRBV19; 8 bases agree with TRBD2. The CDR3 length is 16 residues. Trimming cost V 7 bases and J 7 bases; bases outside gene matches: 15. Germline CDR1 LNHDA, CDR2 SQIVND (reference sequence). CDR3 in amino acids: CASTAPGASGRNEQFF. CDR3 coding DNA: TGTGCCAGTACCGCTCCCGGGGCTAGCGGGCGGAATGAGCAGTTCTTC.

The V gene is TRBV5-1, the J gene TRBJ2-1; D perhaps matches TRBD1 (6 bases). This CDR3 spans 15 amino acids. The germline gives CDR1 SGHRS, CDR2 YFSETQ. Trimming took 6 bases from V and 7 from J, leaving 20 bases between them. CDR3 sequence (DNA): TGCGCCAGCACTCAACAGGTTGGAAGGGGGAATGAGCAGTTCTTC. It specifies CASTQQVGRGNEQFF.